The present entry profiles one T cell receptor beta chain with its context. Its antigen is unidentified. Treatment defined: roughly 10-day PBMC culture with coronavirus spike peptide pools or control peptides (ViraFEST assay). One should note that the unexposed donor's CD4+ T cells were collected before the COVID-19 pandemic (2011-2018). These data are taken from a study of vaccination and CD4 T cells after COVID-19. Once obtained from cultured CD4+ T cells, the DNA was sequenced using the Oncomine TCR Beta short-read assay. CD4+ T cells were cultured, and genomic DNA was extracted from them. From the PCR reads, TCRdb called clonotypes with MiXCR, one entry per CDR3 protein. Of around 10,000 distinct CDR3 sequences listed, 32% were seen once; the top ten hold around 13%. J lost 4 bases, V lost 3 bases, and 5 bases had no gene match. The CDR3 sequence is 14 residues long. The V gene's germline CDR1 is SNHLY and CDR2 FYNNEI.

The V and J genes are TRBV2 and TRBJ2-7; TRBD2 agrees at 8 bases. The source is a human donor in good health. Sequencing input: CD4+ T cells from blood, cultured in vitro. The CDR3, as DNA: TGTGCCAGCAGTGACCAACTAGCGGAGTACGAGCAGTACTTC. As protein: CASSDQLAEYEQYF.